This TCR beta chain emerged from a study of technical replicates of blood from several donors. Trimming removed 6 bases from V and 5 bases from J; junction bases left unmatched: 7. This CDR3 is built from 13 residues. CDR1 is MNHEY and CDR2 is SVGAGI in the germline V gene. This table comes from immunoSEQ multiplex PCR, and its TCRdb copy is limited to in-frame clones, with some not included. Here the sample spans tens of thousands of clones, about 95% being singletons. The chain is built from TRBV6-5 and TRBJ2-7; 7 positions match TRBD1. The TCR comes from a human donor in good health. Some clones in this sample may be carry-over from other donors' samples. The sample taken for sequencing was PBMCs. CDR3 residues: CASRGQFVHEQYF. DNA for the CDR3: TGTGCCAGCAGGGGACAGTTCGTCCACGAGCAGTACTTC.